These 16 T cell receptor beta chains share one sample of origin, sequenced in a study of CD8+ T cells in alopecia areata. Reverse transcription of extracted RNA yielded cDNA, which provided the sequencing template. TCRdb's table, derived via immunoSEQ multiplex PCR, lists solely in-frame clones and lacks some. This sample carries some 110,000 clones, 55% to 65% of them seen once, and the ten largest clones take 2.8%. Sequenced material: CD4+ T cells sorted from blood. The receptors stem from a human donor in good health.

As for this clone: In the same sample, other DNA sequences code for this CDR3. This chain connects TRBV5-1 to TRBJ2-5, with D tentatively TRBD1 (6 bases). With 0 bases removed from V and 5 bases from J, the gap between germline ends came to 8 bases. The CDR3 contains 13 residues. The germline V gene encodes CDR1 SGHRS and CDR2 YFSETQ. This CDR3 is CASSLARGETQYF. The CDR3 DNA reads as TGCGCCAGCAGCTTGGCAAGGGGGGAGACCCAGTACTTC. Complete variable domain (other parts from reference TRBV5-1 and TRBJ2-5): KAGVTQTPRYLIKTRGQQVTLSCSPISGHRSVSWYQQTPGQGLQFLFEYFSETQRNKGNFPGRFSGRQFSNSRSEMNVSTLELGDSALYLCASSLARGETQYFGPGTRLLVL.

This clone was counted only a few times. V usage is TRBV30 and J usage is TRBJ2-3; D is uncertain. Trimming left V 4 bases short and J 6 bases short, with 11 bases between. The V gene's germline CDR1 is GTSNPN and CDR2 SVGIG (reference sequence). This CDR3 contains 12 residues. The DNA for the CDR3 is TGTGCCTGGACCCCTCAACAGGATACGCAGTATTTT. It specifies CAWTPQQDTQYF. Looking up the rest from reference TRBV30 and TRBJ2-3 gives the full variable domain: SQTIHQWPATLVQPVGSPLSLECTVEGTSNPNLYWYRQAAGRGLQLLFYSVGIGQISSEVPQNLSASRPQDRQFILSSKKLLLSDSGFYLCAWTPQQDTQYFGPGTRLTVL.

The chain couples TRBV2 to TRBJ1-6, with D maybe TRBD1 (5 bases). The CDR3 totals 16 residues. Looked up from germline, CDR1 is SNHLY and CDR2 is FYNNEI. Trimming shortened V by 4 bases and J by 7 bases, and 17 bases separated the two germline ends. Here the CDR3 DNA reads TGTGCCAGCAGTGGACAGACGATCTCTAGAAATTCACCCCTCCACTTT. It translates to CASSGQTISRNSPLHF.

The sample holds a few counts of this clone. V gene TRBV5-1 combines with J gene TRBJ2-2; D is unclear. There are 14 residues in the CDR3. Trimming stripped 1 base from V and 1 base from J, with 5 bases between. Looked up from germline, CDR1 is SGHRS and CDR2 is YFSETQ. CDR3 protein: CASSLNVNTGELFF. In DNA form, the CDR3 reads TGCGCCAGCAGCTTGAACGTGAACACCGGGGAGCTGTTTTTT. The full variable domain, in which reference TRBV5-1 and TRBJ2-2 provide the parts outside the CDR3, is KAGVTQTPRYLIKTRGQQVTLSCSPISGHRSVSWYQQTPGQGLQFLFEYFSETQRNKGNFPGRFSGRQFSNSRSEMNVSTLELGDSALYLCASSLNVNTGELFFGEGSRLTVL.

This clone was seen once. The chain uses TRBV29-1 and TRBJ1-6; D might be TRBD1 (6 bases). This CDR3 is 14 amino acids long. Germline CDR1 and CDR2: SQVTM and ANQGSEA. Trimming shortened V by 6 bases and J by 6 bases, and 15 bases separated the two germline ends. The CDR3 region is CSVRGRGTNSPLHF. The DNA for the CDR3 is TGCAGCGTACGGGGGCGGGGGACTAATTCACCCCTCCACTTT.

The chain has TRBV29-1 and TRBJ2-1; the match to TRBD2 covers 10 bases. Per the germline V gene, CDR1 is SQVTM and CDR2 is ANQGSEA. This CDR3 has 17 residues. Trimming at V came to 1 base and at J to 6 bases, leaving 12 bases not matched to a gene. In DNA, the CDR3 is TGCAGCGTTGAAGGCTTGGGGGTACTAGCGGGACTCAATGAGCAGTTCTTC. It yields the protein CSVEGLGVLAGLNEQFF.

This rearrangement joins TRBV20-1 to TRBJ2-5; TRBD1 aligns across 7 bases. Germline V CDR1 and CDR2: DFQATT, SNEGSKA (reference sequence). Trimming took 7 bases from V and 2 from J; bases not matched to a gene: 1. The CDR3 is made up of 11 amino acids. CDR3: CSGTGQETQYF. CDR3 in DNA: TGCAGTGGGACAGGACAAGAGACCCAGTACTTC.

CDR3 in amino acids: CASSLDVGGRYEQFF. The CDR3 nucleotides read TGTGCCAGCAGCTTAGATGTGGGGGGGCGTTATGAGCAGTTCTTC. V gene TRBV7-2 combines with J gene TRBJ2-1; the D gene is possibly TRBD2 (7 bases). Trimming removed 1 base from V and 8 bases from J, with 15 bases in between. Germline V lookup: CDR1 SGHTA, CDR2 FQGNSA. This CDR3 has 15 amino acids.

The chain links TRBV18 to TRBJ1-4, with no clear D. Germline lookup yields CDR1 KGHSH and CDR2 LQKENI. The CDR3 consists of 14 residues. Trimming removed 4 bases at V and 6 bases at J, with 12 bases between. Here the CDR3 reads CASSLFPTDEKLFF. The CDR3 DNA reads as TGTGCCAGCTCACTTTTTCCGACGGATGAAAAACTGTTTTTT.

The CDR3 spells CASGTRKETQYF. Here the CDR3 DNA reads TGTGCCAGCGGGACTAGAAAGGAGACCCAGTACTTC. This chain links TRBV2 with TRBJ2-5; 8 nucleotides align to TRBD2. Germline loops: CDR1 SNHLY, CDR2 FYNNEI. The CDR3 is 12 amino acids. With 8 bases clipped from V and 5 bases from J, the junction kept 4 bases outside the gene matches. Based on the CDR3 plus reference TRBV2 and TRBJ2-5, the full variable domain is EPEVTQTPSHQVTQMGQEVILRCVPISNHLYFYWYRQILGQKVEFLVSFYNNEISEKSEIFDDQFSVERPDGSNFTLKIRSTKLEDSAMYFCASGTRKETQYFGPGTRLLVL.

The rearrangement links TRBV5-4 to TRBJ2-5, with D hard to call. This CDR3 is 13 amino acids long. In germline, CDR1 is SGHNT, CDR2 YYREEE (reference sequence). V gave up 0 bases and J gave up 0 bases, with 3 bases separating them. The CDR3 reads CASSLGNQETQYF. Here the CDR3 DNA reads TGTGCCAGCAGCTTGGGGAACCAAGAGACCCAGTACTTC.

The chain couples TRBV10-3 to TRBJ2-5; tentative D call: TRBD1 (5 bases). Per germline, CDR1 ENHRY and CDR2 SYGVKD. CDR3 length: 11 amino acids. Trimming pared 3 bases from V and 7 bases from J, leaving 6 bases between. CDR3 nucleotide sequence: TGTGCCATCAGTGACACAGGGACCCAGTACTTC. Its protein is CAISDTGTQYF.

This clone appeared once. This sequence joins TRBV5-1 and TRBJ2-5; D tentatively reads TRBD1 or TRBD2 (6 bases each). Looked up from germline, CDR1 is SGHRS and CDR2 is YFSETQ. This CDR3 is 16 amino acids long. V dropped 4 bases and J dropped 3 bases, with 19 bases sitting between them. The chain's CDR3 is CASSPGGGGRKETQYF. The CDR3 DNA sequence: TGCGCCAGCAGCCCTGGTGGAGGGGGAAGAAAAGAGACCCAGTACTTC. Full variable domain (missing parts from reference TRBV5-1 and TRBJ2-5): KAGVTQTPRYLIKTRGQQVTLSCSPISGHRSVSWYQQTPGQGLQFLFEYFSETQRNKGNFPGRFSGRQFSNSRSEMNVSTLELGDSALYLCASSPGGGGRKETQYFGPGTRLLVL.

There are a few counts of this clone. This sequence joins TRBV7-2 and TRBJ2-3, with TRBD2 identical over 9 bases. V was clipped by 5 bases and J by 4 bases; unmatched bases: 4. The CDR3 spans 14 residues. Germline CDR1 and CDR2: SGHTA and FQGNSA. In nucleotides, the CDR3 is TGTGCCAGCAGCCTGCGGGGGGGCCCAGATACGCAGTATTTT. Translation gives CASSLRGGPDTQYF.

The CDR3 DNA reads TGTGCCAGCAGGGAGCGGGGGAGTAGCACAGATACGCAGTATTTT. This sequence encodes CASRERGSSTDTQYF. V and J are TRBV2 and TRBJ2-3, with 8 positions matching TRBD2. The CDR3 contains 15 residues. Per germline, CDR1 SNHLY and CDR2 FYNNEI. The V and J ends lost 6 bases and 0 bases, in that order; junction bases with no gene match: 5.

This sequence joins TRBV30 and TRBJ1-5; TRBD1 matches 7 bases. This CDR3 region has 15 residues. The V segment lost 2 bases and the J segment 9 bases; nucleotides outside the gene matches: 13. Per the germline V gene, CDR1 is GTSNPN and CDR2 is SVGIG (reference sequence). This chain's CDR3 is CAWSPRDSGLRPQHF. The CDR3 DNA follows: TGTGCCTGGAGTCCCCGGGACAGCGGCCTACGGCCCCAGCATTTT.